This T cell receptor beta chain was documented in a study of human T cells and chemical hapten exposure. Study background: Recorded diagnoses among the mostly female patients were alopecia areata, totalis or universalis.

Time point in this sample: patch test 2, 6 weeks after DPC sensitization. Treatment indicated: therapeutic diphenylcyclopropenone sensitization with weekly scalp DPC. This clonotype showed up just a few times. Using its own MiXCR run on the RACE reads, TCRdb lists one record per CDR3 protein. The table records under 450,000 distinct CDR3 sequences, about 6% of them present only once. The CDR3 has 15 amino acids. Germline V lookup: CDR1 LGHDT, CDR2 YNNKEL (reference sequence). V lost 4 bases to trimming and J lost 2 bases; unmatched junction nucleotides: 5. Sequenced material: whole blood, taken in connection with sensitization to the hapten diphenylcyclopropenone (DPC). This clonotype was obtained from a woman aged 18 to 35 with alopecia areata. Some clones in this sample may be carry-over from other donors' samples. This rearrangement joins TRBV3-1 to TRBJ1-2; 9 nucleotides match TRBD1. The CDR3 region is CASSPGDRGNYGYTF. DNA for the CDR3: TGTGCCAGCAGCCCCGGAGACAGGGGGAACTATGGCTACACCTTC. Using reference TRBV3-1 and TRBJ1-2 for the parts outside the CDR3, the full variable domain is DTAVSQTPKYLVTQMGNDKSIKCEQNLGHDTMYWYKQDSKKFLKIMFSYNNKELIINETVPNRFSPKSPDKAHLNLHINSLELGDSAVYFCASSPGDRGNYGYTFGSGTRLTVV.